A selection of T cell receptor delta chains follows, all from one sample in a study of gammadelta T cells in human blood. TCRdb reanalysed the RT-PCR reads via CATT. Of 720 or so delta-chain clones in the sample, around 60% are singletons; the top ten hold roughly 30%. Sequenced material: Vgamma9Vdelta2 gamma-delta T cells from cord blood. The receptors derive from a newborn. CDR3s include the opening cysteine and the closing phenylalanine or tryptophan. Each record gives: V gene, clone size, D gene, J gene, CDR3 protein, CDR3 DNA. The D gene is left open where the match is weak. A clone size is listed for some rows: how often the clone was seen (once, few, many), or a class if it is expanded.

V gene: TRDV2
clone size: hyperexpanded
D gene: TRDD3
J gene: TRDJ2
CDR3 protein: CACDVLGDTLTAQLFF
CDR3 DNA: TGTGCCTGTGACGTACTGGGGGATACTTTGACAGCACAACTCTTCTTT

V gene: TRDV2
clone size: hyperexpanded
D gene: TRDD3
J gene: TRDJ2
CDR3 protein: CACDRGYAQLFF
CDR3 DNA: TGTGCCTGTGACAGGGGATACGCACAACTCTTCTTT

V gene: TRDV2
clone size: large
D gene: .
J gene: TRDJ3
CDR3 protein: CACDKPPPSSSWDTRQMFF
CDR3 DNA: TGTGCCTGTGACAAACCCCCTCCCTCAAGCTCCTGGGACACCCGACAGATGTTTTTC

V gene: TRDV2
clone size: hyperexpanded
D gene: TRDD3
J gene: TRDJ1
CDR3 protein: CAATGIRPDKLIF
CDR3 DNA: TGTGCCGCAACGGGGATACGACCCGATAAACTCATCTTT

V gene: TRDV2
clone size: hyperexpanded
D gene: .
J gene: TRDJ2
CDR3 protein: CAWGLTAQLFF
CDR3 DNA: TGTGCCTGGGGCTTGACAGCACAACTCTTCTTT

V gene: TRDV2
clone size: few
D gene: .
J gene: TRDJ1
CDR3 protein: CACDTGGSTDKLIF
CDR3 DNA: TGTGCCTGTGACACCGGGGGCTCAACCGATAAACTCATCTTT

V gene: TRDV2
clone size: few
D gene: TRDD3
J gene: TRDJ3
CDR3 protein: CACDTVTGGYSWDTRQMFF
CDR3 DNA: TGTGCCTGTGACACCGTGACTGGGGGATACTCCTGGGACACCCGACAGATGTTTTTC

V gene: TRDV1
clone size: hyperexpanded
D gene: TRDD3
J gene: TRDJ1
CDR3 protein: CALGEQDPPVLGRDKLIF
CDR3 DNA: TGTGCTCTTGGGGAACAGGATCCACCTGTACTGGGGAGAGATAAACTCATCTTT

V gene: TRDV2
clone size: .
D gene: TRDD3
J gene: TRDJ1
CDR3 protein: CACDPLVAGGVYTGKLIF
CDR3 DNA: TGTGCCTGTGACCCACTTGTTGCTGGGGGTGTGTACACCGGTAAACTCATCTTT

V gene: TRDV2
clone size: large
D gene: .
J gene: TRDJ2
CDR3 protein: CACDTGLWTAQLFF
CDR3 DNA: TGTGCCTGTGACACCGGGTTATGGACAGCACAACTCTTCTTT

V gene: TRDV2
clone size: .
D gene: TRDD3
J gene: TRDJ2
CDR3 protein: CACDYWGTLTAQLFF
CDR3 DNA: TGTGCCTGTGACTACTGGGGGACTTTGACAGCACAACTCTTCTTT

V gene: TRDV2
clone size: .
D gene: TRDD3
J gene: TRDJ2
CDR3 protein: CACDILGDTAQLFF
CDR3 DNA: TGTGCCTGTGACATACTGGGGGATACAGCACAACTCTTCTTT

V gene: TRDV2
clone size: medium-sized
D gene: TRDD3
J gene: TRDJ3
CDR3 protein: CACDTWGSSWDTRQMFF
CDR3 DNA: TGTGCCTGTGACACCTGGGGGAGCTCCTGGGACACCCGACAGATGTTTTTC

V gene: TRDV2
clone size: large
D gene: TRDD3
J gene: TRDJ1
CDR3 protein: CACDSALWGTDKLIF
CDR3 DNA: TGTGCCTGTGACTCCGCTCTCTGGGGGACCGATAAACTCATCTTT

V gene: TRDV2
clone size: few
D gene: .
J gene: TRDJ3
CDR3 protein: CACDSTGSSWDTRQMFF
CDR3 DNA: TGTGCCTGTGACAGTACTGGTAGCTCCTGGGACACCCGACAGATGTTTTTC

V gene: TRDV2
clone size: large
D gene: TRDD3
J gene: TRDJ3
CDR3 protein: CACDKLGDTHSWDTRQMFF
CDR3 DNA: TGTGCCTGTGACAAGTTGGGGGATACGCACTCCTGGGACACCCGACAGATGTTTTTC

V gene: TRDV2
clone size: large
D gene: .
J gene: TRDJ3
CDR3 protein: CACDTLSSSWDTRQMFF
CDR3 DNA: TGTGCCTGTGACACCCTGTCTAGCTCCTGGGACACCCGACAGATGTTTTTC

V gene: TRDV2
clone size: large
D gene: TRDD3
J gene: TRDJ3
CDR3 protein: CACDTIEGDTWDTRQMFF
CDR3 DNA: TGTGCCTGTGACACGATTGAGGGGGATACCTGGGACACCCGACAGATGTTTTTC

V gene: TRDV2
clone size: medium-sized
D gene: TRDD3
J gene: TRDJ3
CDR3 protein: CACDTVAGGYGTWDTRQMFF
CDR3 DNA: TGTGCCTGTGACACCGTGGCTGGGGGATACGGGACCTGGGACACCCGACAGATGTTTTTC

V gene: TRDV2
clone size: large
D gene: TRDD3
J gene: TRDJ3
CDR3 protein: CACDVLGFSWDTRQMFF
CDR3 DNA: TGTGCCTGTGACGTACTGGGGTTCTCCTGGGACACCCGACAGATGTTTTTC

V gene: TRDV2
clone size: medium-sized
D gene: TRDD3
J gene: TRDJ1
CDR3 protein: CACDILGDTRTDKLIF
CDR3 DNA: TGTGCCTGTGACATACTGGGGGATACGCGCACCGATAAACTCATCTTT

V gene: TRDV2
clone size: medium-sized
D gene: .
J gene: TRDJ3
CDR3 protein: CACDTVGVISWDTRQMFF
CDR3 DNA: TGTGCCTGTGACACCGTTGGGGTTATCTCCTGGGACACCCGACAGATGTTTTTC

V gene: TRDV2
clone size: hyperexpanded
D gene: TRDD3
J gene: TRDJ3
CDR3 protein: CACDTAGGYSWDTRQMFF
CDR3 DNA: TGTGCCTGTGACACCGCTGGGGGATACTCCTGGGACACCCGACAGATGTTTTTC

V gene: TRDV2
clone size: large
D gene: TRDD3
J gene: TRDJ3
CDR3 protein: CACDVWGTPSSWDTRQMFF
CDR3 DNA: TGTGCCTGTGACGTCTGGGGGACCCCGAGCTCCTGGGACACCCGACAGATGTTTTTC

V gene: TRDV2
clone size: large
D gene: TRDD3
J gene: TRDJ1
CDR3 protein: CACDALGIRTDKLIF
CDR3 DNA: TGTGCCTGTGACGCCTTGGGGATACGCACCGATAAACTCATCTTT

V gene: TRDV2
clone size: large
D gene: TRDD3
J gene: TRDJ3
CDR3 protein: CACDTVPGGYWDTRQMFF
CDR3 DNA: TGTGCCTGTGACACCGTGCCCGGGGGATACTGGGACACCCGACAGATGTTTTTC

V gene: TRDV2
clone size: hyperexpanded
D gene: .
J gene: TRDJ1
CDR3 protein: CACDTGILGLTDKLIF
CDR3 DNA: TGTGCCTGTGACACCGGTATACTGGGCCTCACCGATAAACTCATCTTT

V gene: TRDV2
clone size: .
D gene: TRDD3
J gene: TRDJ3
CDR3 protein: CACDVLGATVSSWDTRQMFF
CDR3 DNA: TGTGCCTGTGACGTACTGGGGGCCACTGTAAGCTCCTGGGACACCCGACAGATGTTTTTC

V gene: TRDV1
clone size: .
D gene: .
J gene: TRDJ1
CDR3 protein: CALGEPGLLTPTPLLIF
CDR3 DNA: TGTGCTCTTGGGGAACCGGGCCTTCTTACCCCTACTCCCCTACTCATCTTT

V gene: TRDV2
clone size: large
D gene: .
J gene: TRDJ1
CDR3 protein: CAWRVYGTDKLIF
CDR3 DNA: TGTGCCTGGCGCGTGTACGGCACCGATAAACTCATCTTT

V gene: TRDV2
clone size: large
D gene: TRDD3
J gene: TRDJ3
CDR3 protein: CACDTLLGVLSSWDTRQMFF
CDR3 DNA: TGTGCCTGTGACACGTTACTGGGGGTCCTCAGCTCCTGGGACACCCGACAGATGTTTTTC

V gene: TRDV2
clone size: medium-sized
D gene: TRDD3
J gene: TRDJ3
CDR3 protein: CACDTGLYWGYASSWDTRQMFF
CDR3 DNA: TGTGCCTGTGACACCGGGCTGTACTGGGGATACGCCAGCTCCTGGGACACCCGACAGATGTTTTTC

V gene: TRDV2
clone size: .
D gene: TRDD3
J gene: TRDJ1
CDR3 protein: CACDRGGIRWGMDKLIF
CDR3 DNA: TGTGCCTGTGACAGAGGGGGTATTCGCTGGGGGATGGATAAACTCATCTTT

V gene: TRDV2
clone size: .
D gene: TRDD3
J gene: TRDJ1
CDR3 protein: CACDQIRWGIRADTDKLIF
CDR3 DNA: TGTGCCTGTGACCAAATACGATGGGGGATACGCGCAGACACCGATAAACTCATCTTT

V gene: TRDV2
clone size: .
D gene: TRDD3
J gene: TRDJ3
CDR3 protein: CACDYTGGYLSSWDTRQMFF
CDR3 DNA: TGTGCCTGTGACTATACTGGGGGATACCTAAGCTCCTGGGACACCCGACAGATGTTTTTC

V gene: TRDV2
clone size: .
D gene: TRDD3
J gene: TRDJ1
CDR3 protein: CACDPLGARTDKLIF
CDR3 DNA: TGTGCCTGTGACCCACTGGGGGCCCGCACCGATAAACTCATCTTT

V gene: TRDV2
clone size: large
D gene: .
J gene: TRDJ3
CDR3 protein: CACDTWGSHSWDTRQMFF
CDR3 DNA: TGTGCCTGTGACACCTGGGGATCTCACTCCTGGGACACCCGACAGATGTTTTTC

V gene: TRDV2
clone size: large
D gene: TRDD3
J gene: TRDJ1
CDR3 protein: CACDRGGIRWGIPGADKLIF
CDR3 DNA: TGTGCCTGTGACAGAGGGGGTATTCGCTGGGGGATACCGGGGGCCGATAAACTCATCTTT

V gene: TRDV2
clone size: hyperexpanded
D gene: TRDD3
J gene: TRDJ3
CDR3 protein: CACDILGDTWDTRQMFF
CDR3 DNA: TGTGCCTGTGACATACTGGGGGATACCTGGGACACCCGACAGATGTTTTTC

V gene: TRDV2
clone size: medium-sized
D gene: TRDD3
J gene: TRDJ3
CDR3 protein: CACDTVGDIGSWDTRQMFF
CDR3 DNA: TGTGCCTGTGACACCGTGGGGGATATTGGGTCCTGGGACACCCGACAGATGTTTTTC

V gene: TRDV2
clone size: large
D gene: .
J gene: TRDJ3
CDR3 protein: CACDFVLGSSWDTRQMFF
CDR3 DNA: TGTGCCTGTGACTTCGTACTGGGAAGCTCCTGGGACACCCGACAGATGTTTTTC

V gene: TRDV2
clone size: .
D gene: .
J gene: TRDJ1
CDR3 protein: CACDTLGNQGDTDKLIF
CDR3 DNA: TGTGCCTGTGACACCCTGGGGAACCAGGGGGACACCGATAAACTCATCTTT

V gene: TRDV2
clone size: .
D gene: TRDD3
J gene: TRDJ1
CDR3 protein: CACDALIGRSLGDTDKLIF
CDR3 DNA: TGTGCCTGTGACGCTCTAATCGGGAGGAGCCTGGGGGATACCGATAAACTCATCTTT

V gene: TRDV2
clone size: medium-sized
D gene: TRDD3
J gene: TRDJ1
CDR3 protein: CACYWGMYTDKLIF
CDR3 DNA: TGTGCCTGTTACTGGGGGATGTACACCGATAAACTCATCTTT

V gene: TRDV2
clone size: large
D gene: .
J gene: TRDJ3
CDR3 protein: CACDTWGSGSWDTRQMFF
CDR3 DNA: TGTGCCTGTGACACCTGGGGGTCGGGCTCCTGGGACACCCGACAGATGTTTTTC

V gene: TRDV2
clone size: medium-sized
D gene: .
J gene: TRDJ3
CDR3 protein: CACDTGRGPWDTRQMFF
CDR3 DNA: TGTGCCTGTGACACCGGAAGGGGGCCCTGGGACACCCGACAGATGTTTTTC

V gene: TRDV2
clone size: .
D gene: TRDD3
J gene: TRDJ1
CDR3 protein: CAWSPVTGGIRTSYTDKLIF
CDR3 DNA: TGTGCCTGGTCGCCGGTTACTGGGGGTATACGAACCTCGTACACCGATAAACTCATCTTT

V gene: TRDV2
clone size: medium-sized
D gene: TRDD3
J gene: TRDJ1
CDR3 protein: CACDPGDLLGANNTDKLIF
CDR3 DNA: TGTGCCTGTGACCCCGGGGACTTACTGGGGGCAAATAACACCGATAAACTCATCTTT

V gene: TRDV2
clone size: hyperexpanded
D gene: TRDD3
J gene: TRDJ2
CDR3 protein: CACDTWGIAQLFF
CDR3 DNA: TGTGCCTGTGACACCTGGGGGATAGCACAACTCTTCTTT